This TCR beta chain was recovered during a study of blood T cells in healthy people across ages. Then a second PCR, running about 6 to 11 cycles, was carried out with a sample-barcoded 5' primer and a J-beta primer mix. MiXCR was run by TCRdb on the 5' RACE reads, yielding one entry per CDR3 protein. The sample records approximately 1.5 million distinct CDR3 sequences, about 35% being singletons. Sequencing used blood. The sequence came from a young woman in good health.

CDR3 region: CRGRLGGTQYF. CDR3 nucleotides: TGCAGAGGGCGTTTGGGCGGTACGCAGTATTTT. The chain is built from TRBV20-1 and TRBJ2-3, with D unresolved. Germline V gives CDR1 DFQATT, CDR2 SNEGSKA (reference sequence). The length of the CDR3 is 11 residues.